The 15 T cell receptor beta chains given below trace back to one sample, sequenced in a study of Tregs in tolerant kidney transplant recipients (dated by TCRdb to between 2018 and 2021). The library was made by the immunoSEQ multiplex PCR assay. The immuneACCESS repertoire file appears here via TCRdb, limited to in-frame rearrangements. These files lack a portion of the clones; in checked studies, under half of the deficit traces to unresolved V genes, and the cause of the others is not known. The sample table holds about 68,000 clones, of which roughly 84% were seen once. Of the sample, approximately 4% falls within the top ten clones. The sample comprised CD4+ T cells from blood. The receptors originated from a human donor in good health.

This rearrangement joins TRBV6-5 to TRBJ1-3; no clear D gene. Germline V gives CDR1 MNHEY, CDR2 SVGAGI. Trimming stripped 0 bases from V and 0 bases from J, with 9 bases between. The CDR3 totals 16 residues. The CDR3 region has the DNA TGTGCCAGCAGTTACTCTGTGGGGAACTCTGGAAACACCATATATTTT. It translates to CASSYSVGNSGNTIYF.

The rearrangement uses TRBV19 and TRBJ2-6; weak D call: TRBD1 (5 bases). Germline V gives CDR1 LNHDA, CDR2 SQIVND (reference sequence). V was shortened by 7 bases and J by 0 bases, with 22 bases between the two germline ends. The CDR3 length is 19 residues. In DNA, the CDR3 is TGTGCCAGTACCCCATACATTGTTCAGGGAATCTCTGGGGCCAACGTCCTGACTTTC. Protein product: CASTPYIVQGISGANVLTF.

The CDR3 nucleotides are TGTGCCAGCTCGGACCAGAGCTCCTACAATGAGCAGTTCTTC. Translating it yields CASSDQSSYNEQFF. The chain links TRBV18 to TRBJ2-1; D remains ambiguous. The CDR3 is 14 amino acids. V lost 6 bases to trimming and J lost 0 bases, with 9 bases between them. CDR1 KGHSH and CDR2 LQKENI come from the germline V gene.

CDR3 residues: CASSPGRPLTGELFF. The CDR3 DNA reads TGTGCCAGCAGCCCGGGCCGGCCCTTAACCGGGGAGCTGTTTTTT. The genes are TRBV5-4 and TRBJ2-2; D is ambiguous. The germline V and J ends were trimmed by 4 bases and 5 bases, with 15 bases remaining between them. This CDR3 spans 15 amino acids. Germline assignment: CDR1 SGHNT and CDR2 YYREEE (reference sequence).

V usage is TRBV30 and J usage is TRBJ1-2, with a tentative D call TRBD1 (6 bases). The germline CDR1 and CDR2 sequences are GTSNPN and SVGIG (reference sequence). Trimming removed 2 bases from V and 5 bases from J, with 15 bases in between. CDR3 length: 14 residues. The CDR3, as DNA: TGTGCCTGGAGTCGAGGGGGAGCTGAGTATGGCTACACCTTC. It translates to CAWSRGGAEYGYTF. Full variable domain (rest looked up from reference TRBV30 and TRBJ1-2): SQTIHQWPATLVQPVGSPLSLECTVEGTSNPNLYWYRQAAGRGLQLLFYSVGIGQISSEVPQNLSASRPQDRQFILSSKKLLLSDSGFYLCAWSRGGAEYGYTFGSGTRLTVV.

The chain recombines TRBV7-9 with TRBJ2-3; weak D call: TRBD2 (6 bases). CDR1 and CDR2 (germline): SEHNR, FQNEAQ (reference sequence). This CDR3 has 15 amino acids. Deletions cut 9 bases from V and 4 bases from J, with 20 bases between. The CDR3: CASNRPTPGADTQYF. The CDR3 region has the DNA TGTGCCAGTAACCGACCCACCCCGGGGGCAGATACGCAGTATTTT.

The chain carries TRBV9 and TRBJ1-6; D gene unclear. Germline V gene data show CDR1 as SGDLS and CDR2 as YYNGEE. Trimming took off 0 bases at V and 8 bases at J, with 21 bases between the two ends. The CDR3 is 18 residues long. The CDR3 DNA sequence: TGTGCCAGCAGCGTAGGACCGGAGTTGGCTCCTCAATATTCACCCCTCCACTTT. The encoded protein is CASSVGPELAPQYSPLHF.

V usage is TRBV27 and J usage is TRBJ1-5, with unresolved D. The germline gives CDR1 MNHEY, CDR2 SMNVEV (reference sequence). The V gene lost 1 base and the J gene lost 3 bases, with 10 bases spanning the gap. The CDR3 has 15 residues. The CDR3 DNA reads TGTGCCAGCAGTTTATTGTTCGGGGTCAATCAGCCCCAGCATTTT. This gives the protein CASSLLFGVNQPQHF.

This clone showed up just a few times. V gene TRBV5-5 combines with J gene TRBJ1-2; 7 nucleotides agree with TRBD1. The CDR3 is 14 amino acids. V was pared by 2 bases and J by 3 bases, with 4 bases of the junction left unmatched. Germline values: CDR1 SGHKS, CDR2 YYEKEE (reference sequence). CDR3 loop: CASSLLTGDYGYTF. The CDR3 DNA sequence: TGTGCCAGCAGCTTACTCACAGGGGACTATGGCTACACCTTC.

V and J are TRBV27 and TRBJ2-7; 12 bases are shared with TRBD2. V lost 3 bases, J lost 7 bases, and 13 bases stayed unmatched. CDR3 length: 17 residues. Germline V gene sequence: CDR1 MNHEY, CDR2 SMNVEV (reference sequence). This CDR3 reads CASSFHPGLAGIKEQYF. As DNA, the CDR3 is TGTGCCAGCAGTTTCCACCCCGGACTAGCGGGAATTAAAGAGCAGTACTTC.

This sequence joins TRBV9 and TRBJ1-1, with D uncertain. The CDR3 sequence is 13 residues long. Germline CDR1 and CDR2: SGDLS and YYNGEE. The V gene lost 0 bases and the J gene lost 4 bases, with 7 bases spanning the gap. The CDR3 DNA follows: TGTGCCAGCAGCGTAGGACCCGGCACTGAAGCTTTCTTT. It specifies CASSVGPGTEAFF.

This sequence joins TRBV5-1 and TRBJ2-7, with D maybe TRBD1 (7 bases). V was shortened by 0 bases and J by 10 bases, with 23 bases between the two germline ends. Germline loops: CDR1 SGHRS, CDR2 YFSETQ. The CDR3 sequence is 16 residues long. CDR3 sequence: CASSLGAGGLTSSQYF. CDR3 DNA sequence: TGCGCCAGCAGCTTGGGGGCAGGGGGACTTACGAGCAGCCAGTACTTC.

The chain employs TRBV7-9 and TRBJ2-7; 8 bases line up with TRBD1. After removal of 5 bases from V and 7 bases from J, the junction contained 10 bases not matched to a gene. The germline V gene has CDR1 SEHNR and CDR2 FQNEAQ (reference sequence). The CDR3 runs 14 residues. The DNA for the CDR3 is TGTGCCAGCAGCCAGGACAGGGAATTTGCGGAGCAGTACTTC. Amino acid sequence: CASSQDREFAEQYF.

The chain employs TRBV6-5 and TRBJ2-3; 8 bases fit TRBD2. V was clipped by 6 bases and J by 6 bases; unmatched bases: 8. CDR3 size: 14 residues. Germline CDR1 is MNHEY and CDR2 is SVGAGI. The CDR3: CASSPTGGADTQYF. The CDR3 nucleotides are TGTGCCAGCAGCCCCACCGGGGGGGCGGATACGCAGTATTTT.

This chain joins TRBV7-2 and TRBJ2-1; D is ambiguous. The CDR3 runs to 14 residues. Trimming left V 0 bases short and J 0 bases short, with 3 bases between. Germline assignment: CDR1 SGHTA and CDR2 FQGNSA. CDR3: CASSLASSYNEQFF. CDR3 DNA sequence: TGTGCCAGCAGCTTAGCGTCCTCCTACAATGAGCAGTTCTTC.